The source of this T cell receptor (beta chain) is a study of cytomegalovirus exposure and HLA in healthy donors. In regard to this clone: The junction departs from the called germline gene at one end, perhaps through a read error.

Amplification used 60 Vbeta primers and 13 Jbeta primers. The data were produced by immunoSEQ multiplex PCR, yet TCRdb's version contains in-frame clones alone and is incomplete. The sample holds about 300,000 clones, 75% to 90% seen once. The CDR3 runs 15 residues. Germline V CDR1 and CDR2: SEHNR, FQNEAQ (reference sequence). The source is a man between 35 and 55 years old in good health and CMV-seropositive. Sequenced material: PBMCs. V usage is TRBV7-9 and J usage is TRBJ2-7; 7 bases align to TRBD2. The CDR3 DNA follows: TGTTCCAGCAGTTTCGGTTCGGGAGGCTTCTACGAGCAGTACTTC. It codes for CSSSFGSGGFYEQYF.